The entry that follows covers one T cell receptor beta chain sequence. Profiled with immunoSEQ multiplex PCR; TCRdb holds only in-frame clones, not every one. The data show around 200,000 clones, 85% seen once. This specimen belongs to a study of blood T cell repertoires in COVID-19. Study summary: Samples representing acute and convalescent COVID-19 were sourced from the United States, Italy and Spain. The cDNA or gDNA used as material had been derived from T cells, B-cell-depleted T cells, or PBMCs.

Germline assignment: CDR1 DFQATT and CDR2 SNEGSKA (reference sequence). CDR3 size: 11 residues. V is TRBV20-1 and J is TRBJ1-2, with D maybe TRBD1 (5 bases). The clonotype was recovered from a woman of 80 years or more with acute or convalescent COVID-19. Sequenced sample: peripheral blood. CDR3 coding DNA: TGCAGCGGGGGAGGTAACTATGGCTACACCTTC. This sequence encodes CSGGGNYGYTF.